The 30 T cell receptor beta chains below were found in one sample sequenced in a study of T cells after yellow fever vaccination. Via MiXCR, TCRdb re-called the 5' RACE reads, giving one row per CDR3 protein. The sample comprises some 110,000 distinct CDR3 sequences, 7.2% of which are singletons, and around 2.6% rests with the top ten. Sequencing used CD4+ T cells sorted from PBMCs, obtained about 41 days after the first yellow fever vaccination. The receptors derive from a man in his late teens or twenties who received the YFV17D yellow fever vaccine.

This clonotype was counted ten times or more. The CDR3 DNA is TGCGCCAGCAGCTCGGGACAGGGCACTGAAGCTTTCTTT. Encoded protein: CASSSGQGTEAFF. V gene TRBV5-1 combines with J gene TRBJ1-1; the match to TRBD1 covers 9 bases. The germline gives CDR1 SGHRS, CDR2 YFSETQ. The ends lost 3 bases at V and 4 bases at J; junction bases unmatched: 1. The CDR3 spans 13 residues.

This clonotype was detected many times. The chain uses TRBV27 and TRBJ1-6, with D perhaps matching TRBD1 (6 bases). This CDR3 region has 15 residues. Germline V gives CDR1 MNHEY, CDR2 SMNVEV (reference sequence). The ends were cut back, 1 base at V and 8 bases at J, with 12 bases in the middle. CDR3 protein: CASSLLPGAHSPLHF. CDR3 in DNA: TGTGCCAGCAGTTTATTACCAGGGGCCCATTCACCCCTCCACTTT.

A few counts support this clonotype. V is TRBV11-2 and J is TRBJ2-2; D might be TRBD1 (6 bases). Germline CDR1 SGHAT, CDR2 FQNNGV. V lost 4 bases to trimming and J lost 7 bases, with 16 bases between them. The CDR3 extends over 15 amino acids. The CDR3 region is CASSWAGTPDGELFF. The CDR3 nucleotides read TGTGCCAGCAGCTGGGCCGGGACACCTGACGGGGAGCTGTTTTTT.

At least ten counts were recorded for this clonotype. This chain uses TRBV7-9 with TRBJ2-7; no clear D. Per the germline V gene, CDR1 is SEHNR and CDR2 is FQNEAQ (reference sequence). V lost 6 bases to trimming and J lost 7 bases, with 19 bases between them. The CDR3 runs to 14 residues. The CDR3 reads CASSPSIRTPEQYV. CDR3 in DNA: TGTGCCAGCAGTCCCTCAATTCGGACCCCTGAGCAGTACGTC.

The chain joins TRBV12-3 or TRBV12-4 to TRBJ2-3; TRBD2 might be the D (6 bases). V lost 6 bases to trimming and J lost 0 bases, with 13 bases between them. The length of the CDR3 is 15 residues. This chain's CDR3 is CASRPTRHSTDTQYF. CDR3 DNA sequence: TGTGCCAGCAGGCCGACTAGGCACAGCACAGATACGCAGTATTTT.

Many counts were recorded for this clonotype. This chain joins TRBV5-1 and TRBJ2-5; 9 nucleotides align to TRBD2. Per the germline V gene, CDR1 is SGHRS and CDR2 is YFSETQ. The CDR3 contains 15 residues. Losses at the gene ends were 3 bases for V and 7 bases for J; bases not matched to a gene: 10. Written as DNA, the CDR3 is TGCGCCAGCAGCTCTGGAGCGGGGGGATCGGGGACCCAGTACTTC. Translation: CASSSGAGGSGTQYF.

The chain joins TRBV20-1 to TRBJ2-1; 9 bases fit TRBD1. Germline CDR1 reads DFQATT; CDR2 reads SNEGSKA (reference sequence). There are 15 residues in the CDR3. The CDR3 reads CSVLPGTGKDNEQFF. In DNA form, the CDR3 reads TGCAGCGTCCTTCCCGGGACAGGGAAGGACAATGAGCAGTTCTTC.

The chain is built from TRBV27 and TRBJ2-7; D is perhaps TRBD2 (5 bases). CDR1 MNHEY and CDR2 SMNVEV come from the germline V gene (reference sequence). This CDR3 comprises 12 residues. Trimming stripped 4 bases from V and 3 bases from J, with 7 bases between. CDR3 in DNA: TGTGCCAGCAGTTACGGGGTCTACGAGCAGTACGTC. Protein product: CASSYGVYEQYV.

The V gene is TRBV5-4, the J gene TRBJ2-5, with 11 bases matching TRBD2. The V and J ends lost 4 bases and 9 bases, in that order; junction bases with no gene match: 5. This CDR3 spans 13 amino acids. Germline CDR1 is SGHNT and CDR2 is YYREEE (reference sequence). The DNA of the CDR3 is TGTGCCAGCAGCGCGGGGACTAGCGGTGCCCAGTACTTC. Amino acids: CASSAGTSGAQYF.

This clonotype occurred many times. The CDR3: CASSLDGGEDTQYF. The DNA of the CDR3 is TGTGCCAGCAGCTTAGATGGGGGGGAAGATACGCAGTATTTT. The chain carries TRBV7-9 and TRBJ2-3, with TRBD2 identical over 7 bases. The CDR3 has 14 amino acids. CDR1 SEHNR and CDR2 FQNEAQ come from the germline V gene (reference sequence). V lost 1 base to trimming and J lost 5 bases; unmatched junction nucleotides: 3.

Ten or more counts support this clonotype. The rearrangement links TRBV10-3 to TRBJ1-1; 8 nucleotides agree with TRBD1. Unmatched junction bases numbered 7, after V lost 8 bases and J lost 5 bases. Germline V gives CDR1 ENHRY, CDR2 SYGVKD. The CDR3 extends over 13 amino acids. The CDR3 DNA follows: TGTGCCATCGGCACTACAGGGGGGACTGAAGCTTTCTTT. Amino acids: CAIGTTGGTEAFF.

The rearrangement uses TRBV9 and TRBJ1-6; D is uncertain. Germline CDR1 reads SGDLS; CDR2 reads YYNGEE. The CDR3 consists of 12 residues. The CDR3 protein is CDTGTYNSPLHF. For the CDR3, the DNA is TGTGACACTGGCACCTATAATTCACCCCTCCACTTT.

This clonotype has ten or more counts. V gene TRBV7-9 combines with J gene TRBJ2-3; 11 positions agree with TRBD2. The length of the CDR3 is 17 residues. The germline gives CDR1 SEHNR, CDR2 FQNEAQ (reference sequence). Trimming took 5 bases from V and 2 from J; bases not matched to a gene: 9. The CDR3 DNA is TGTGCCAGCAGCGCCAAACCTAGCGGGGGGTACACAGATACGCAGTATTTT. This gives the protein CASSAKPSGGYTDTQYF. Supplemented by reference TRBV7-9 and TRBJ2-3, the full variable domain reads DTGVSQNPRHKITKRGQNVTFRCDPISEHNRLYWYRQTLGQGPEFLTYFQNEAQLEKSRLLSDRFSAERPKGSFSTLEIQRTEQGDSAMYLCASSAKPSGGYTDTQYFGPGTRLTVL.

Only a few counts were recorded for this clonotype. V and J are TRBV28 and TRBJ2-2, with a possible D match to TRBD1 (5 bases). V lost 7 bases and J lost 7, with 16 bases in between. Germline V gene lookup returns CDR1 MDHEN and CDR2 SYDVKM. The CDR3 spans 14 residues. The DNA for the CDR3 is TGTGCCAGCACCAAGGGGCAGGCCGGCGGGGAGCTGTTTTTT. This encodes CASTKGQAGGELFF.

Of note for this clonotype: Being one base from a much bigger clone, this may be a read error. The chain employs TRBV9 and TRBJ2-2; D call uncertain. The germline V and J ends were trimmed by 0 bases and 2 bases, with 5 bases remaining between them. This CDR3 comprises 14 residues. Germline V gene data show CDR1 as SGDLS and CDR2 as YYNGEE. CDR3 region: CASSVASNTGELFF. The CDR3, as DNA: TGTGCCAGCAGCGTAGCCAGTAACACCGGGGAGCTGTTTTTT.

The J gene is TRBJ2-2, the V gene TRBV7-6; D may be TRBD1 (5 bases). V gave up 1 base and J gave up 4 bases, with 16 bases separating them. Germline-derived CDR1 and CDR2 are SGHVS and FNYEAQ. There are 17 residues in the CDR3. DNA of the CDR3: TGTGCCAGCAGCTTAGTAGGTCAGGGTGCCGGCACCGGGGAGCTGTTTTTT. This gives the protein CASSLVGQGAGTGELFF. The variable domain in full, completed from reference TRBV7-6 and TRBJ2-2, reads GAGVSQSPRYKVTKRGQDVALRCDPISGHVSLYWYRQALGQGPEFLTYFNYEAQQDKSGLPNDRFSAERPEGSISTLTIQRTEQRDSAMYRCASSLVGQGAGTGELFFGEGSRLTVL.

This clonotype was counted ten times or more. V and J are TRBV7-3 and TRBJ2-1, with 11 bases aligning to TRBD2. Germline CDR1 SGHTA, CDR2 FQGTGA. The CDR3 contains 15 residues. Losses at the gene ends were 5 bases for V and 4 bases for J; bases not matched to a gene: 4. CDR3 in DNA: TGTGCCAGCAGCAAACTAGCGGGGGCTTACAATGAGCAGTTCTTC. Translated, it gives CASSKLAGAYNEQFF.

This clonotype has a handful of counts. The genes are TRBV10-2 and TRBJ2-2, with D possibly TRBD2 on 6 matching bases. Deletions cut 7 bases from V and 6 bases from J, with 12 bases between. The CDR3 is made up of 13 amino acids. Germline values: CDR1 WSHSY, CDR2 SAAADI. The CDR3 DNA follows: TGCGCCAGCACCCCGACTAGATCCGGGGAGCTGTTTTTT. Amino acid sequence: CASTPTRSGELFF.

There are many counts of this clonotype. The V and J genes are TRBV20-1 and TRBJ2-7; D call uncertain. CDR1 DFQATT and CDR2 SNEGSKA come from the germline V gene (reference sequence). The CDR3 is 14 residues long. The V end lost 3 bases, the J end lost 1 base, and 13 bases lay between the germline ends. The CDR3 spells CSASLSGKSYEQYF. CDR3 DNA: TGCAGTGCTAGTTTGTCAGGAAAGTCCTACGAGCAGTACTTC.

This clonotype was picked up many times. This chain connects TRBV29-1 to TRBJ2-7; weak D call: TRBD1 (5 bases). The CDR3 loop spans 11 amino acids. The V and J ends lost 4 bases and 2 bases respectively, with 6 bases between them. CDR1 and CDR2 (germline): SQVTM, ANQGSEA. DNA of the CDR3: TGCAGCGTTGCAGGGACCTACGAGCAGTACTTC. It codes for CSVAGTYEQYF.

This clonotype was picked up a small number of times. The rearrangement links TRBV12-3 or TRBV12-4 to TRBJ2-5; 10 bases are shared with TRBD2. CDR3 length equals 15 residues. The junction had 9 bases not matched to a gene; V was cut back by 6 bases and J by 5 bases. CDR3 residues: CASRAPSGGFETQYF. The CDR3 DNA reads TGTGCCAGCAGGGCCCCTAGCGGGGGCTTTGAGACCCAGTACTTC.

This clonotype was seen a few times. The chain uses TRBV19 and TRBJ2-6; 10 bases are a match to TRBD1. The germline gives CDR1 LNHDA, CDR2 SQIVND (reference sequence). CDR3 length equals 19 residues. V dropped 6 bases and J dropped 2; count of bases not matched to a gene: 13. The CDR3 DNA reads as TGTGCCAGTAGCACCCCGGACAGGGGGACCTCCCCTGGGGCCAACGTCCTGACTTTC. It encodes CASSTPDRGTSPGANVLTF.

This clonotype was picked up many times. The V gene is TRBV5-1, the J gene TRBJ2-7, with unresolved D. The length of the CDR3 is 14 residues. V was trimmed by 0 bases and J by 5 bases, leaving 12 bases between them. CDR1 is SGHRS, CDR2 YFSETQ, per germline. The CDR3 spells CASSLGQSWHEQYV. CDR3 coding DNA: TGCGCCAGCAGCTTGGGGCAATCGTGGCACGAGCAGTACGTC.

This clonotype was counted at least ten times. This chain joins TRBV7-2 and TRBJ1-4; 9 bases fit TRBD1. V lost 5 bases and J lost 8; bases outside the gene matches: 9. CDR3 length: 15 amino acids. Germline CDR1 is SGHTA and CDR2 is FQGNSA. CDR3 coding DNA: TGTGCCAGCAGCACCTGGACAGGGGCAAACGAAAAACTGTTTTTT. Encoded protein: CASSTWTGANEKLFF.

This clonotype was seen repeatedly, ten times or more. The J gene is TRBJ2-5, the V gene TRBV20-1; D gene uncertain. The CDR3 is made up of 11 amino acids. Deletions cut 3 bases from V and 4 bases from J, with 6 bases between. CDR1 is DFQATT and CDR2 is SNEGSKA in the germline V gene (reference sequence). In DNA, the CDR3 is TGCAGTGCTAGTTTCGGAGAGACCCAGTACTTC. This sequence encodes CSASFGETQYF.

The V and J genes are TRBV5-1 and TRBJ2-3, with TRBD1 identical over 7 bases. V lost 5 bases to trimming and J lost 4 bases; unmatched junction nucleotides: 10. CDR3 size: 15 residues. Germline V gives CDR1 SGHRS, CDR2 YFSETQ. The CDR3 DNA follows: TGCGCCAGCAGGCGCCGAACAGGGGATGCAGATACGCAGTATTTT. Protein: CASRRRTGDADTQYF.

This clonotype has at least ten counts. The chain has TRBV5-1 and TRBJ1-1; no clear D gene. CDR3 length: 14 residues. V shed 4 bases and J shed 1 base, with 11 bases lying between them. Germline V gene data show CDR1 as SGHRS and CDR2 as YFSETQ. CDR3: CASSPVIGNTEAFF. CDR3 sequence (DNA): TGCGCCAGCAGCCCGGTTATAGGGAACACTGAAGCTTTCTTT.

This clonotype was counted many times. The chain has TRBV5-1 and TRBJ1-2; 9 bases line up with TRBD1. The V gene's germline CDR1 is SGHRS and CDR2 YFSETQ. V gave up 0 bases and J gave up 7 bases; unmatched junction bases: 7. This CDR3 comprises 15 residues. The CDR3 coding sequence is TGCGCCAGCAGCTTGGAGGGACAGGGTATCCGTGGCTACACCTTC. Protein sequence: CASSLEGQGIRGYTF.

The table lists this clonotype with many counts. This chain links TRBV16 with TRBJ1-5; D ambiguous. The CDR3 loop spans 15 amino acids. The germline gives CDR1 KGHSY, CDR2 FQNENV. With 2 bases removed from V and 0 bases from J, the gap between germline ends came to 8 bases. The CDR3 region has the DNA TGTGCCAGCAGCCAAGGCACGTATAGCAATCAGCCCCAGCATTTT. Its translation is CASSQGTYSNQPQHF.

This clonotype was found many times. CDR3 DNA: TGTGCCTGGAGTGTATTCCTTAGGGATACGCAGTATTTT. It is translated as CAWSVFLRDTQYF. V is TRBV30 and J is TRBJ2-3; D not certain. The length of the CDR3 is 13 residues. Per the germline V gene, CDR1 is GTSNPN and CDR2 is SVGIG (reference sequence). The V end was cut by 0 bases, the J end by 6 bases, with 10 bases between.